Each of the 8 T cell receptor beta chains below was sequenced from the same sample in a study of CD8 T cells in ankylosing spondylitis. TCRdb redid the calling of the 5' RACE reads with MiXCR, one entry per CDR3 protein. Here the sample spans about 130,000 distinct CDR3 sequences, about a tenth being singletons. The sample consisted of blood, either unsorted or a sorted T cell fraction (not recorded which). The receptors shown here come from a male donor with ankylosing spondylitis or in good health (not recorded which).

The rearrangement links TRBV5-6 to TRBJ2-1, with D perhaps matching TRBD1 or TRBD2 (5 bases each). There are 16 residues in the CDR3. The V end was cut by 1 base, the J end by 5 bases, with 16 bases between. The germline CDR1 and CDR2 sequences are SGHDT and YYEEEE. CDR3 loop: CASSLWWGREDNEQFF. CDR3 nucleotide sequence: TGTGCCAGCAGCTTGTGGTGGGGCCGGGAAGACAATGAGCAGTTCTTC.

This clonotype was observed at least ten times. Written as DNA, the CDR3 is TGCGCCAGCAGCGGGCCCGATACTGGAAACTATGGCTACACCTTC. This sequence encodes CASSGPDTGNYGYTF. The rearrangement uses TRBV5-1 and TRBJ1-2; no clear D gene. The CDR3 sequence is 15 residues long. Germline CDR1 is SGHRS and CDR2 is YFSETQ. V lost 4 bases to trimming and J lost 2 bases, with 15 bases between them.

This clonotype was observed at least ten times. The chain is built from TRBV6-2 or TRBV6-3 and TRBJ2-7, with D possibly being TRBD2 (5 bases). This CDR3 is built from 14 residues. The V gene's germline CDR1 is MNHEY and CDR2 SVGEGT. Between the trimmed V and J ends, which lost 2 bases and 5 bases, there was a span of 13 bases. The CDR3 nucleotides read TGTGCCAGCAGTTACGAGGGCCCCTTCAACGAGCAGTACTTC. Amino acid sequence: CASSYEGPFNEQYF.

This clonotype was counted at least ten times. The chain uses TRBV6-5 and TRBJ2-1, with D possibly being TRBD1 (5 bases). The germline V gene has CDR1 MNHEY and CDR2 SVGAGI. V was clipped by 0 bases and J by 7 bases, with 19 bases between them. The CDR3 has 17 residues. The CDR3, as DNA: TGTGCCAGCAGTTACTCGAATAGGGGCTCTTATGGGAATGAGCAGTTCTTC. This encodes CASSYSNRGSYGNEQFF.

This clonotype has a count of ten or more. This chain joins TRBV20-1 and TRBJ2-7; TRBD2 matches 11 bases. This CDR3 has 16 amino acids. Germline trimming cut 2 bases from V and 0 bases from J; bases unmatched to any gene: 6. Germline lookup yields CDR1 DFQATT and CDR2 SNEGSKA (reference sequence). CDR3 loop: CSARKTSGRPSYEQYF. CDR3 nucleotides: TGCAGTGCTAGAAAAACTAGCGGGAGACCCTCCTACGAGCAGTACTTC.

Ten or more counts support this clonotype. This chain uses TRBV12-3 or TRBV12-4 with TRBJ2-2; D possibly matches TRBD1 or TRBD2 (5 bases each). CDR3 length equals 12 residues. The V end lost 10 bases, the J end lost 6 bases, and 12 bases lay between the germline ends. CDR3 nucleotide sequence: TGTGCCACCGGGGACCTAGCCGGGGAGCTGTTTTTT. Protein: CATGDLAGELFF.

This clonotype was seen a few times. This chain connects TRBV28 to TRBJ2-7; D ambiguous. This CDR3 has 10 amino acids. V lost 2 bases to trimming and J lost 5 bases, with 1 base between them. Germline V gene lookup returns CDR1 MDHEN and CDR2 SYDVKM. CDR3 residues: CASSLNEQYF. The DNA for the CDR3 is TGTGCCAGCAGTTTAAACGAGCAGTACTTC.

This clonotype was seen ten or more times. This chain links TRBV28 with TRBJ2-7; D possibly corresponds to TRBD1 (6 bases). There are 14 residues in the CDR3. CDR1 is MDHEN and CDR2 is SYDVKM in the germline V gene. Trimming took 7 bases from V and 2 from J, leaving 15 bases between them. CDR3 amino acids: CASITTGLAYEQYF. CDR3 in DNA: TGTGCCAGCATCACCACAGGGCTGGCCTACGAGCAGTACTTC.